The sequence of this T cell receptor (beta chain) was determined in a study of shared clonotypes between healthy human individuals (dated by TCRdb to about 2020). Broadly, across the study: Three men and two women, aged 18 to 49 years, made up the cohort. To increase sequencing depth and limit assay-specific biases, TCR repertoire library preparation and sequencing were carried out by different laboratories using diverse techniques. To estimate repertoire size and how much clonotype sharing occurs between individuals, the study deeply sequenced the blood TCR repertoires of a handful of healthy adults. Between about 0.94 and 10 billion PBMCs per donor were obtained by leukapheresis. For each donor, CD4 naive and CD4 memory were each run on three plates, CD8 naive on two plates, and CD8 memory on one plate.

CDR1 and CDR2 were assigned from the germline V gene (reference sequence) as SEHNR and FQNEAQ. V is pruned by 3 bases and J by 1 base, leaving 12 bases of the junction without a gene match. The CDR3 sequence holds 17 residues, the cysteine and phenylalanine included. The only DNA kept is the CDR3, 51 bases in frame from the first base. On the study overall, not on this receptor specifically: Because the study included a small number of donors, the genetic and exposure-history diversity represented was limited. Estimated clonotype richness was generally larger for naive than for memory subsets. Incomplete sequencing was indicated by rarefaction of sorted-subset datasets, despite the large sequencing depth. Higher generation probabilities were observed for clonotypes shared by all four sorted-subset donors than for non-shared clonotypes. Approximately 5% of naive CD4, 3.5% of naive CD8, roughly 2.4% of memory CD4, and about 0.4% of memory CD8 clonotypes were shared across a few donors. Pairwise subsampling indicated that sequencing depth was expected to affect the degree of clonotype sharing among donors. Sampling was restricted to blood, and TCR repertoires in tissues likely differ from the TCR repertoires found in blood.

Using the deep immunoSEQ assay, TCR CDR3 regions were amplified from genomic DNA by multiplex PCR. For each cell subset, the extracted genomic DNA was distributed evenly across all wells of several immunoSEQ 96-well plates, and each plate served as one replicate. For sorted subsets, approximately 210 ng genomic DNA, equal to some 30,000 T cell genomes, was loaded into each replicate PCR. The purified libraries were quantified using a Qubit 3.0 fluorometer, sized with a Bioanalyzer 2100, and then quantified again using the KAPA Library Quantification kit. Each immunoSEQ 96-well plate was sequenced on its own single-read 150-cycle Illumina NextSeq 550 flow cell. From the authors' description of their analysis: Because only junctional sequences without quality scores were contained in the immunoSEQ output, filtering matching that applied to full-length reads could not be performed. To assign V/J genes and CDR3, sequences were annotated against IMGT germline references using PyIR, a Python wrapper for IgBLAST v1.9. Reads were filtered out if the reads had weak V/J assignments (E-value above 1e-6), no CDR3, stop codons, out-of-frame junctions, or ambiguous translated residues. V3J clonotypes were defined as sequences sharing an identical inferred V gene, J gene, and CDR3 amino acid sequence. Percentage overlap between repertoires was calculated by dividing the number of shared unique clonotypes by the size of the smaller repertoire. Repertoire richness was assessed with RTK rarefaction, the Chao1 estimator, and Recon v2.1 estimates of unobserved clonotypes. OLGA was used to compute generation probabilities for all TCRbeta clonotypes that the gDNA method yielded from a handful of donors. Sourced from immuneACCESS, this table was stored by TCRdb with only in-frame sequences that have V and J called. A share of the clones is absent; for the studies checked, an unresolved V gene accounts for under half, and the remainder has no known explanation. V and J calls and clone size are copied from that table; D and trimming were computed from the DNA. The sample yields approximately 2,000,000 clones; around 92% were counted once. Around 0.35% of the sample is taken by the ten largest.

The donors were healthy, HIV-negative adults with no recently reported acute infections or vaccinations. Every donor was a Caucasian adult residing in Nashville, Tennessee, USA. CD4+ T cells were enriched through magnetic negative selection, after which naive cells were positively selected on CD45RA and the remaining negative fraction served as the memory subset. Blood was collected by leukapheresis, and PBMCs were isolated by Ficoll-Histopaque density gradient centrifugation and then cryopreserved in liquid nitrogen vapor phase. Analytical flow cytometry was used to check the purity and quantity of every magnetically sorted T cell population. Genomic DNA was isolated from each sorted fraction and quantified by UV absorbance on a Nanodrop 2000c. The count of this clone is one. Its target antigen remains unknown. Base qualities are not recorded, but no much larger clone differs from it by a single base.

This TCR derives from a man between 18 and 29 years old in good health. Some clones in this sample may be carry-over from other donors' samples. The V and J genes are TRBV7-9 and TRBJ2-7, with TRBD1 matching 7 junction bases. The sample consisted of naive CD4+ T cells from PBMCs. The cell subset or site label here, explained by the study, means: CD45RA+ positively selected. In nucleotides, the sequence is TGTGCCAGCAGCTTTAGCCTTACCCAGGGGGTATCCTACGAGCAGTACTTC. Translated, it reads CASSFSLTQGVSYEQYF.